A selection of T cell receptor beta chains follows, all from one sample in a study of shared clonotypes between healthy human individuals. TCRdb's copy holds only in-frame clones and misses some; the assay was immunoSEQ multiplex PCR. The data hold 450,000 to 500,000 clones, with over 75% observed a single time. Sequences were obtained from PBMCs. These receptors all come from a woman in her thirties or forties in good health. Some clones in this sample may be carry-over from other donors' samples. The CDR3 runs from the conserved cysteine through the conserved F or W. Fields, in order: CDR3 length, V gene, J gene, CDR3 protein.

15	TRBV4-3	TRBJ2-2	CASSQVYTHTGELFF
11	TRBV20-1	TRBJ2-2	CSAWETGELFF
12	TRBV2	TRBJ2-4	CASADLANIQYF
14	TRBV28	TRBJ2-7	CASRGPGSSYEQYF
15	TRBV7-2	TRBJ2-1	CASSTQREAPLGQFF
12	TRBV7-2	TRBJ2-7	CASSTDSYEQYF
15	TRBV15	TRBJ1-4	CATSRDSKRNEKLFF
14	TRBV9	TRBJ2-7	CASSVGQGTYEQYF
14	TRBV6-1	TRBJ2-7	CASSELGLAGKQYF
15	TRBV18	TRBJ1-1	CASSPDIPWNTEAFF
12	TRBV6-5	TRBJ1-1	CASKEGHTEAFF
13	TRBV6-5	TRBJ1-1	CASSYIMNTEAFF
14	TRBV7-9	TRBJ1-1	CASSSRQLNTEAFF
11	TRBV30	TRBJ2-3	CAWRGTDTQYF
18	TRBV19	TRBJ2-1	CASSPPPRGPGTHNEQFF
13	TRBV6-6	TRBJ1-2	CASSLAGSHGYTF
13	TRBV6-1	TRBJ2-5	CASTRDSLWTQYF
15	TRBV5-1	TRBJ1-3	CASSLGDRGRNTIYF
15	TRBV5-6	TRBJ2-6	CASSWADSGANVLTF
14	TRBV27	TRBJ2-7	CASSLSGRFYEQYF
18	TRBV7-9	TRBJ2-1	CASSQAGGPASSYNEQFF
17	TRBV12-5	TRBJ2-1	CASGLLSWTSGSNEQFF
10	TRBV20-1	TRBJ2-7	CSGGLSEQYF
15	TRBV7-6	TRBJ2-1	CASSLEWGQYNEQFF
18	TRBV7-9	TRBJ2-1	CASSPRTSGRASYNEQFF
13	TRBV2	TRBJ2-3	CASSPLLSDTQYF
12	TRBV10-3	TRBJ2-2	CAISPSPGELFF
13	TRBV30	TRBJ1-1	CAWSQGMNTEAFF
13	TRBV30	TRBJ1-5	CAWSGRGNQPQHF
12	TRBV10-2	TRBJ1-4	CASSEGAGRLFF
13	TRBV19	TRBJ2-1	CASSPGLYNEQFF
11	TRBV28	TRBJ2-5	CASPSVETQYF
16	TRBV5-1	TRBJ2-3	CASSPSGQGSTDTQYF
15	TRBV5-6	TRBJ2-6	CASSLGASGANVLTF
14	TRBV5-1	TRBJ2-7	CASSLSASSYEQYF
15	TRBV4-3	TRBJ2-7	CASSQESGEYYEQYF
19	TRBV11-2	TRBJ1-5	CASSLVMPTRTGYNQPQHF
15	TRBV2	TRBJ2-1	CASSERTSRHNEQFF
15	TRBV28	TRBJ1-2	CASSLSSARIYGYTF
17	TRBV4-1	TRBJ2-1	CASMGREGDIRRLEQFF
14	TRBV7-2	TRBJ2-7	CASSLGPGGNEQYF
14	TRBV5-1	TRBJ1-1	CASSSRTGNTEAFF
14	TRBV5-1	TRBJ1-3	CASSLGDNGNTIYF
13	TRBV7-2	TRBJ2-7	CASSLKRETEQYF
14	TRBV18	TRBJ2-1	CASSPGAGYNEQFF
13	TRBV6-1	TRBJ1-1	CASSEWGEGEAFF
13	TRBV10-2	TRBJ2-7	CASRTRGSYEQYF
15	TRBV5-1	TRBJ2-7	CASSAQEGHLTEQYF
13	TRBV18	TRBJ2-7	CASSPRAGGPPYF
17	TRBV5-1	TRBJ2-7	CASSLSSRDSFPYEQYF
16	TRBV5-6	TRBJ2-1	CASSFELTGTYNEQFF
17	TRBV5-1	TRBJ2-5	CASSLAGVAGSGETQYF
12	TRBV28	TRBJ2-1	CASSDRVTEQFF
14	TRBV19	TRBJ1-1	CASSIGKGGGEAFF
15	TRBV5-1	TRBJ2-3	CASSSPTGSKDTQYF
13	TRBV7-3	TRBJ1-1	CASSSQRGREAFF
15	TRBV7-6	TRBJ2-3	CASSRDRGFTDTQYF
17	TRBV27	TRBJ2-3	CASSPWGGRGLQDTQYF
15	TRBV5-6	TRBJ2-3	CASSSGDELTDTQYF
14	TRBV19	TRBJ2-1	CASSMSGRGNEQFF